Sequencing of this TCR beta chain was carried out in a study of shared clonotypes between healthy human individuals. CD45RO-negative cells were positively selected for CCR7, leaving out terminally differentiated effector memory CD45RA+ cells. Sequencing used immunoSEQ multiplex PCR; TCRdb keeps in-frame clones, though not all of them. The sample includes approximately 2,200,000 clones, 85% to 95% of them seen just once. CDR3 size: 11 residues. Germline CDR1 is GTSNPN and CDR2 is SVGIG (reference sequence). V gave up 4 bases and J gave up 0 bases, with 4 bases separating them. The clonotype was recovered from a man aged 18 to 29 in good health. Some clones in this sample may be carry-over from other donors' samples. Sequences were obtained from naive CD8+ T cells from PBMCs. J is TRBJ2-7 and V is TRBV30; no clear D gene. In nucleotides, the CDR3 is TGTGCCTGGACAAGCTCCTACGAGCAGTACTTC. Its translation: CAWTSSYEQYF. Drawing the rest from reference TRBV30 and TRBJ2-7, the complete variable domain is SQTIHQWPATLVQPVGSPLSLECTVEGTSNPNLYWYRQAAGRGLQLLFYSVGIGQISSEVPQNLSASRPQDRQFILSSKKLLLSDSGFYLCAWTSSYEQYFGPGTRLTVT.